Sequencing of this T cell receptor beta chain was carried out in a study of blood T cell repertoires in COVID-19 (dated by TCRdb to the early 2020s). In terms of the full investigation: Samples covering the acute and convalescent phases of COVID-19 were provided by collaborators in the United States, Italy and Spain. The prospective study material was composed of cDNA or gDNA derived from T cells, B-cell-depleted T cells, or PBMCs. Subjects who had been exposed to COVID-19, were actively infected with it, or had recovered from it provided the deeply sampled blood TCRbeta repertoires that made up the dataset. The repertoires were made available in a free public database intended to serve as a resource for research on the immune response to SARS-CoV-2. The samples were drawn from two sources: the first 160 participants of the ongoing ImmuneRACE study, and some 1,300 subjects contributed by 6 global collaborators. Nearly every sample came with metadata listing a de-identified subject ID, COVID-19 status, age in years and sex. HLA class I and class II types, where available, came from metadata supplied by the sample provider rather than from assay-based typing.

Each collaborating institution followed its own protocols to collect whole blood in K2EDTA tubes. For TCRbeta analysis, collaborators shipped samples as frozen whole blood, isolated PBMCs, or DNA extracted from either of those sample types. Including the terminal cysteine and phenylalanine, the CDR3 comprises 12 residues. Of the read, only the CDR3 DNA is kept; its 36 bases are in frame from base 1. As encoded in the germline V gene (reference sequence), CDR1 is MNHEY while CDR2 is SMNVEV. V drops 6 bases and J drops 3 bases, leaving 8 bases in between. The investigation overall reported the following: Clinical and demographic metadata were provided uncurated, with the amount varying by source and participant.

Comment on this clone: Its antigen is currently not known. Nothing much larger sits one base from this clone, and base qualities are not available.

TCRbeta CDR3 regions were amplified from genomic DNA by means of the immunoSEQ Assay, a bias-controlled multiplex PCR. Per the original workflow: The number of nucleated cells in each sample was estimated from the amplification of reference gene primers within the assay. To quantify the absolute abundance of each unique TCRbeta CDR3 rearrangement, sequence reads were collapsed and filtered. For each sample, productive Simpson clonality was calculated as the square root of Simpson's diversity index across productive rearrangements. TCRdb provides this immuneACCESS table in a form limited to in-frame rearrangements. Some clones are lacking; in checked studies, under half of them reflect an unresolved V gene, and why the rest are absent is not known. V and J calls plus clone size are reproduced from that table; the DNA served to infer D and trimming. In all, the sample holds roughly 110,000 clones, and under 85% of those were seen once. The top ten clones comprise more than 13% of the sample.

The V and J segments used are TRBV27 and TRBJ2-5; the D gene is perhaps TRBD2, from 6 matching bases. The source is a woman aged 60-70 years with acute or convalescent COVID-19. The sequenced sample was peripheral blood. The nucleotide sequence reads TGTGCCAGCAGGACTAGAGAAGAGACCCAGTACTTC. This yields the protein CASRTREETQYF.